The TCR beta chain under discussion was sequenced for a study of T cell responses to AZD1222 COVID-19 vaccine. The germline V gene has CDR1 SNHLY and CDR2 FYNNEI. The CDR3 runs 9 residues. Trimming stripped 10 bases from V and 11 bases from J, with 11 bases between. Using immunoSEQ multiplex PCR, the repertoire was profiled, and TCRdb retains in-frame clones only, with some absent. The table records about 78,000 clones, about 82% of them present only once. This receptor was taken from an adult in good health. The sequenced sample was peripheral blood, obtained on day 0 of AZD1222 vaccination. This sequence joins TRBV2 and TRBJ1-1; D gene unclear. CDR3 bases: TGTGCCATTCACCATGAGGCTTTCTTT. It encodes CAIHHEAFF.